The 14 T cell receptor beta chains reported below all come from one sample, sequenced in a study of CD8 T cells in Susac syndrome. Reverse transcription of about 0.45 to 1 ug RNA was performed with random hexamers. One entry per CDR3 protein, called by TCRdb with MiXCR from the immunoSEQ multiplex PCR reads. The profile shows 95,000 to 150,000 distinct CDR3 sequences, around 94% of them singletons. Sequences were obtained from CD8+ T cells from PBMCs. These receptors all come from a human donor with Susac syndrome.

The chain employs TRBV7-9 and TRBJ2-6; D unresolved. V lost 1 base and J lost 2, with 6 bases in between. The CDR3 has 15 amino acids. Germline CDR1 is SEHNR and CDR2 is FQNEAQ (reference sequence). CDR3 DNA sequence: TGTGCCAGCAGCTTAGGCAGGACTGGGGCCAACGTCCTGACTTTC. As protein: CASSLGRTGANVLTF.

This sequence joins TRBV2 and TRBJ2-5; TRBD2 might be the D (6 bases). CDR3 length: 18 residues. In germline, CDR1 is SNHLY, CDR2 FYNNEI. V was pared by 5 bases and J by 7 bases, with 29 bases between. This chain's CDR3 is CASSSSASPISSAGTQYF. The CDR3 DNA reads as TGTGCCAGCAGTTCTTCCGCCTCGCCAATCTCTAGCGCTGGGACCCAGTACTTC. Drawing the rest from reference TRBV2 and TRBJ2-5, the complete variable domain is EPEVTQTPSHQVTQMGQEVILRCVPISNHLYFYWYRQILGQKVEFLVSFYNNEISEKSEIFDDQFSVERPDGSNFTLKIRSTKLEDSAMYFCASSSSASPISSAGTQYFGPGTRLLVL.

The chain carries TRBV19 and TRBJ2-1, with D possibly being TRBD1 (6 bases). The germline V gene has CDR1 LNHDA and CDR2 SQIVND (reference sequence). The CDR3 loop spans 13 amino acids. Trimming cost V 5 bases and J 9 bases, with 14 bases left between them. The DNA for the CDR3 is TGTGCCAGTAGTCGAAACAGGGAGATTGAGCAGTTCTTC. Amino acids: CASSRNREIEQFF.

This chain connects TRBV19 to TRBJ2-7, with D perhaps matching TRBD1 (5 bases). The V and J ends lost 5 bases and 2 bases respectively, with 10 bases between them. The CDR3 spans 13 residues. Germline-derived CDR1 and CDR2 are LNHDA and SQIVND (reference sequence). The CDR3 protein is CASSSQGTYEQYF. CDR3 DNA sequence: TGTGCCAGTAGTTCTCAGGGAACCTACGAGCAGTACTTC.

CDR3 loop: CASSELGLSNYGYTF. In nucleotides, the CDR3 is TGTGCCAGCAGTGAATTGGGGTTATCGAACTATGGCTACACCTTC. The gene calls are TRBV25-1 and TRBJ1-2, with D unresolved. The CDR3 is made up of 15 amino acids. Germline lookup yields CDR1 MGHDK and CDR2 SYGVNS. Trimming left V 1 base short and J 2 bases short, with 11 bases between.

The chain couples TRBV4-3 to TRBJ2-7; 10 nucleotides match TRBD2. This CDR3 is built from 16 residues. Germline CDR1 reads LGHNA; CDR2 reads YSLEER. The ends lost 1 base at V and 2 bases at J; junction bases unmatched: 5. CDR3 amino acids: CASSQVFSGGAYEQYF. The DNA for the CDR3 is TGCGCCAGCAGCCAAGTTTTCAGCGGGGGGGCCTACGAGCAGTACTTC.

This chain links TRBV19 with TRBJ2-1, with 8 bases matching TRBD2. The CDR3 runs 15 residues. Trimming took 8 bases from V and 1 from J; bases not matched to a gene: 7. Germline V lookup: CDR1 LNHDA, CDR2 SQIVND (reference sequence). The CDR3 reads CASQMGTRSYNEQFF. CDR3 sequence (DNA): TGTGCCAGTCAAATGGGGACTAGATCCTACAATGAGCAGTTCTTC. Complete variable domain (other parts from reference TRBV19 and TRBJ2-1): DGGITQSPKYLFRKEGQNVTLSCEQNLNHDAMYWYRQDPGQGLRLIYYSQIVNDFQKGDIAEGYSVSREKKESFPLTVTSAQKNPTAFYLCASQMGTRSYNEQFFGPGTRLTVL.

This sequence joins TRBV27 and TRBJ2-1; D assignment may be TRBD1 or TRBD2 (5 bases each). This CDR3 is built from 13 residues. Germline assignment: CDR1 MNHEY and CDR2 SMNVEV (reference sequence). V was shortened by 5 bases and J by 9 bases, with 14 bases between the two germline ends. DNA for the CDR3: TGTGCCAGCAGTCCATGGGGCCGGGGTGAGCAGTTCTTC. Protein product: CASSPWGRGEQFF.

The chain employs TRBV6-2 or TRBV6-3 and TRBJ1-2, with D tentatively TRBD1 (5 bases). V was trimmed by 6 bases and J by 5 bases, leaving 13 bases between them. CDR1 and CDR2 from the germline V gene are MNHEY and SVGEGT. The CDR3 is made up of 13 amino acids. CDR3 sequence: CASSWGPVYGYTF. The CDR3 bases are TGTGCCAGCAGCTGGGGACCGGTATATGGCTACACCTTC.

This clonotype was observed a single time. CDR3 residues: CASSYGQGKNYYEQYF. The CDR3 region has the DNA TGTGCCAGCAGTTACGGTCAGGGGAAAAACTACTACGAGCAGTACTTC. The V and J genes are TRBV6-5 and TRBJ2-7; D might be TRBD1 (6 bases). V was shortened by 2 bases and J by 3 bases, with 17 bases between the two germline ends. The CDR3 is made up of 16 amino acids. Germline V CDR1 and CDR2: MNHEY, SVGAGI.

The V call is TRBV5-4, the J call TRBJ2-3, with no clear D. The germline V gene has CDR1 SGHNT and CDR2 YYREEE (reference sequence). The V gene lost 0 bases and the J gene lost 0 bases, with 8 bases spanning the gap. The CDR3 runs to 15 residues. CDR3 in DNA: TGTGCCAGCAGCTTGGGGACGGAAAGCACAGATACGCAGTATTTT. It yields the protein CASSLGTESTDTQYF.

The V gene is TRBV4-1, the J gene TRBJ2-7, with TRBD1 matching over 10 bases. V gave up 5 bases and J gave up 6 bases; unmatched junction bases: 7. CDR3 length: 14 residues. From germline, CDR1 is MGHRA and CDR2 YSYEKL. In nucleotides, the CDR3 is TGCGCCAGCAGCTACCCGGGACAGGGGTTCGAGCAGTACTTC. This codes for CASSYPGQGFEQYF.

This chain uses TRBV6-5 with TRBJ2-7, with a possible D match to TRBD1 (7 bases). Trimming pared 2 bases from V and 4 bases from J, leaving 12 bases between. The CDR3 loop spans 14 amino acids. CDR1 MNHEY and CDR2 SVGAGI come from the germline V gene. CDR3 region: CASSYQGGFYEQYF. For the CDR3, the DNA is TGTGCCAGCAGTTACCAGGGGGGATTTTACGAGCAGTACTTC.

Concerning this clonotype: One junction end disagrees with the germline gene, perhaps due to a read error. The chain employs TRBV27 and TRBJ2-1; 9 nucleotides align to TRBD1. This CDR3 comprises 11 residues. From germline, CDR1 is MNHEY and CDR2 SMNVEV (reference sequence). Written as DNA, the CDR3 is TGTGCCAGCAGTTCCGGGACAGGGTTCGGCTTC. It yields the protein CASSSGTGFGF.